This entry is about one T cell receptor beta chain. These data belong to a study of blood T cell repertoires in COVID-19. Study-wide context: Researchers got acute and convalescent COVID-19 samples from the United States, Italy and Spain. Nucleic acid was either cDNA or gDNA, and it came from T cells, B-cell-depleted T cells, or PBMCs.

Per the original methods: Reference gene primers were amplified, and this amplification served to estimate nucleated cell counts. Using immunoSEQ multiplex PCR, the repertoire was profiled, and TCRdb retains in-frame clones only, with some absent. For V, J and clone size, that table is used; D and trimming come from the DNA. Among approximately 110,000 clones listed, around 83% were seen once. The CDR3 spans 15 residues. The V and J ends lost 4 bases and 4 bases, in that order; junction bases with no gene match: 10. CDR1 is SGHDT and CDR2 is YYEEEE in the germline V gene. Sequencing was done on a sample of peripheral blood. V usage is TRBV5-6 and J usage is TRBJ2-5; 7 bases fit TRBD1. This TCR derives from a man between 40 and 49 years old with acute or convalescent COVID-19. CDR3 sequence (DNA): TGTGCCAGCAGCAGACGACAGGGTCTTATAGAGACCCAGTACTTC. Translation: CASSRRQGLIETQYF.